The next 14 T cell receptor beta chains were all read from a single sample in a study of blood T cell repertoires in COVID-19. The data were produced by immunoSEQ multiplex PCR, yet TCRdb's version contains in-frame clones alone and is incomplete. The sample lists under 110,000 clones, about two thirds occurring once. The sample comprised peripheral blood. The receptors originated from a human donor with acute or convalescent COVID-19. The donor label of this sample is uncertain.

The chain has TRBV5-1 and TRBJ1-1, with D possibly being TRBD1 (6 bases). The CDR3 contains 15 residues. From germline, CDR1 is SGHRS and CDR2 YFSETQ. Trimming removed 3 bases from V and 0 bases from J, with 12 bases in between. This chain's CDR3 is CASSSRGALNTEAFF. The CDR3 region has the DNA TGCGCCAGCAGCTCCCGGGGGGCCCTGAACACTGAAGCTTTCTTT.

V and J are TRBV5-4 and TRBJ1-1, with D possibly matching TRBD1 (5 bases). The germline V gene has CDR1 SGHNT and CDR2 YYREEE (reference sequence). This CDR3 region has 14 residues. V lost 4 bases and J lost 1, with 11 bases in between. The CDR3 protein is CASSLNRRNTEAFF. The CDR3, as DNA: TGTGCCAGCAGCCTAAACAGGAGGAACACTGAAGCTTTCTTT.

V is TRBV4-1 and J is TRBJ1-2, with D possibly being TRBD1 (5 bases). CDR3 length: 18 amino acids. The germline gives CDR1 MGHRA, CDR2 YSYEKL. With 8 bases removed from V and 2 bases from J, the gap between germline ends came to 27 bases. Written as DNA, the CDR3 is TGCGCCAGCCGCCTCTCTCCGTTGATGTCAGGGTCCAACTATGGCTACACCTTC. Translated: CASRLSPLMSGSNYGYTF.

This clone has just a few counts. V and J are TRBV28 and TRBJ1-5; D possibly corresponds to TRBD1 (6 bases). The CDR3 extends over 15 amino acids. From germline, CDR1 is MDHEN and CDR2 SYDVKM. Trimming shortened V by 6 bases and J by 2 bases, and 14 bases separated the two germline ends. The CDR3 region has the DNA TGTGCCAGCAGCCCAAGACACAGGGGCAATCAGCCCCAGCATTTT. Translation gives CASSPRHRGNQPQHF.

This clone has more than one count but fewer than ten. This rearrangement joins TRBV5-1 to TRBJ1-1, with 10 bases identical to TRBD1. The CDR3 spans 15 residues. Germline V gene data show CDR1 as SGHRS and CDR2 as YFSETQ. Germline trimming cut 4 bases from V and 3 bases from J; bases unmatched to any gene: 6. The CDR3 region has the DNA TGCGCCAGCAGCACTTCGACAGGGGGCGACACTGAAGCTTTCTTT. This gives the protein CASSTSTGGDTEAFF.

The chain has TRBV4-1 and TRBJ1-1, with a tentative D call TRBD1 (6 bases). The germline V and J ends were trimmed by 2 bases and 6 bases, with 16 bases remaining between them. Germline CDR1 and CDR2: MGHRA and YSYEKL. The CDR3 is made up of 15 amino acids. CDR3 coding DNA: TGCGCCAGCAGCCAAAGGACAGTTCGAAAAGCTGAAGCTTTCTTT. Translated: CASSQRTVRKAEAFF.

The count of this clone is one. Additional DNA sequences in this sample encode the identical CDR3. The J gene is TRBJ1-1, the V gene TRBV18, with D hard to call. Deletions cut 2 bases from V and 0 bases from J, with 4 bases between. The V gene's germline CDR1 is KGHSH and CDR2 LQKENI. The length of the CDR3 is 13 residues. The CDR3 DNA sequence: TGTGCCAGCTCACCATCTTTGAACACTGAAGCTTTCTTT. Protein: CASSPSLNTEAFF.

The chain carries TRBV12-3 or TRBV12-4 and TRBJ1-1; possibly TRBD1 for D (5 bases). The CDR3 is 13 residues long. V was cut by 7 bases and J by 6 bases, with 15 bases left in between. CDR3 in DNA: TGTGCCAGCACCCACGGCAGGGCGGCTGAAGCTTTCTTT. As protein: CASTHGRAAEAFF.

CDR3: CAISESDRASYNEQFF. DNA for the CDR3: TGTGCCATCAGTGAGTCCGACAGGGCCTCCTACAATGAGCAGTTCTTC. The chain is built from TRBV10-3 and TRBJ2-1; the match to TRBD1 covers 7 bases. Per the germline V gene, CDR1 is ENHRY and CDR2 is SYGVKD. After removal of 0 bases from V and 0 bases from J, the junction contained 2 bases not matched to a gene. The CDR3 runs to 16 residues.

This clone was observed a single time. This chain connects TRBV5-1 to TRBJ2-1; the D gene is possibly TRBD2 (6 bases). Germline V gene sequence: CDR1 SGHRS, CDR2 YFSETQ. The V and J ends lost 1 base and 7 bases respectively, with 12 bases between them. This CDR3 spans 14 amino acids. In nucleotides, the CDR3 is TGCGCCAGCAGCTTGTTACTAGGAGGGAATGAGCAGTTCTTC. Translation: CASSLLLGGNEQFF. The variable domain in full, completed from reference TRBV5-1 and TRBJ2-1, reads KAGVTQTPRYLIKTRGQQVTLSCSPISGHRSVSWYQQTPGQGLQFLFEYFSETQRNKGNFPGRFSGRQFSNSRSEMNVSTLELGDSALYLCASSLLLGGNEQFFGPGTRLTVL.

The chain joins TRBV19 to TRBJ2-7, with 7 bases identical to TRBD1. The CDR3 is made up of 16 amino acids. J gave up 3 bases and V 4 bases, and 12 bases lay outside the gene matches. Germline V CDR1 and CDR2: LNHDA, SQIVND (reference sequence). As DNA, the CDR3 is TGTGCCAGTAGTAAACAGGGGTCGCTTACACTCTACGAGCAGTACTTC. Translated, it gives CASSKQGSLTLYEQYF.

This clone was counted between two and nine times. The V and J genes are TRBV5-1 and TRBJ2-1, with a tentative D call TRBD2 (6 bases). V lost 1 base and J lost 7, with 12 bases in between. Germline CDR1 is SGHRS and CDR2 is YFSETQ. This CDR3 is 14 amino acids long. CDR3 in amino acids: CASSLTGTQNEQFF. The CDR3 DNA reads TGCGCCAGCAGCTTGACCGGGACTCAAAATGAGCAGTTCTTC. The whole variable domain, remainder taken from reference TRBV5-1 and TRBJ2-1, is KAGVTQTPRYLIKTRGQQVTLSCSPISGHRSVSWYQQTPGQGLQFLFEYFSETQRNKGNFPGRFSGRQFSNSRSEMNVSTLELGDSALYLCASSLTGTQNEQFFGPGTRLTVL.

The genes are TRBV20-1 and TRBJ2-1; D call uncertain. The CDR3 sequence is 10 residues long. CDR1 and CDR2 (germline): DFQATT, SNEGSKA (reference sequence). CDR3 amino acids: CSSVHNEQFF. CDR3 coding DNA: TGCAGCTCCGTCCACAATGAGCAGTTCTTC.

The chain links TRBV2 to TRBJ2-1; D is ambiguous. V was clipped by 7 bases and J by 14 bases, with 21 bases between them. The V gene's germline CDR1 is SNHLY and CDR2 FYNNEI. This CDR3 region has 13 residues. CDR3 nucleotides: TGTGCCAGCAACGGCTATTTGGGTCTAGGAAAGTTCTTC. It encodes CASNGYLGLGKFF.